The rows below give T cell receptor beta chains drawn from one sample of a study of vaccination and CD4 T cells after COVID-19. No antigen has been identified for these receptors. TCRdb reprocessed the PCR reads with MiXCR, giving one entry per CDR3 protein. In the table there are tens of thousands of distinct CDR3 sequences, 58% of which are singletons. Material for sequencing was CD4+ T cells from blood, cultured in vitro. These TCRs come from a human donor who had recovered from COVID-19. Each CDR3 is given with its conserved first and last residue. D genes are given only for firm matches. Expanded clones are given a class, and other clones once, few, many or no size at all.

cdr3_aa	cdr3_nt	clone_size	d_call	v_call	j_call
CATTRSADTQYF	TGTGCCACCACAAGGAGTGCAGATACGCAGTATTTT	NA	NA	TRBV7-2	TRBJ2-3
CSALDPGTKDYGYTF	TGCAGTGCTCTCGACCCTGGGACTAAGGACTATGGCTACACCTTC	NA	NA	TRBV20-1	TRBJ1-2
CASSPPGQQETQYF	TGTGCCAGCAGCCCCCCAGGACAGCAAGAGACCCAGTACTTC	NA	NA	TRBV11-3	TRBJ2-5
CASSSFSGLAFSYEQYF	TGTGCCAGCAGCTCTTTTTCGGGCCTAGCGTTTTCCTACGAGCAGTACTTC	NA	NA	TRBV7-2	TRBJ2-7
CASSDRVQETQYF	TGTGCCAGCAGTGACAGGGTCCAAGAGACCCAGTACTTC	NA	NA	TRBV2	TRBJ2-5
CASSPQTRPASYEQYF	TGTGCCAGCAGCCCCCAGACCCGGCCCGCAAGCTACGAGCAGTACTTC	NA	NA	TRBV28	TRBJ2-7
CASSSGQGFRRDQPQHF	TGTGCCAGCAGCTCGGGACAGGGGTTTAGAAGGGATCAGCCCCAGCATTTT	few	TRBD1	TRBV12-3/TRBV12-4	TRBJ1-5
CASSTGPGGDSGYTF	TGCGCCAGCAGCACCGGACCTGGAGGGGATTCTGGCTACACCTTC	NA	NA	TRBV5-1	TRBJ1-2
CASSTRRDPAYEQYF	TGTGCCAGCAGCACCAGGCGGGACCCCGCCTACGAGCAGTACTTC	NA	NA	TRBV7-8	TRBJ2-7
CASSFRRGGYNEQFF	TGTGCCAGCAGCTTTAGGAGGGGGGGTTACAATGAGCAGTTCTTC	NA	NA	TRBV11-2	TRBJ2-1
CASSRPGDTGELFF	TGTGCCAGCAGTAGGCCAGGGGACACCGGGGAGCTGTTTTTT	NA	NA	TRBV27	TRBJ2-2
CSASPTARGNTIYF	TGCAGTGCTAGCCCGACAGCGAGGGGAAACACCATATATTTT	few	NA	TRBV20-1	TRBJ1-3
CASNKAAMNTEAFF	TGTGCCAGCAATAAGGCAGCCATGAACACTGAAGCTTTCTTT	NA	NA	TRBV27	TRBJ1-1
CASSRDRGYEQYF	TGTGCCAGCAGCCGGGACAGGGGCTACGAGCAGTACTTC	NA	TRBD1	TRBV12-3/TRBV12-4	TRBJ2-7
CASSQNRAETQYF	TGTGCCAGCAGCCAAAATCGGGCAGAGACCCAGTACTTC	NA	NA	TRBV7-2	TRBJ2-5
CSATDRDTEAFF	TGCAGTGCCACGGACAGGGACACTGAAGCTTTCTTT	few	TRBD1	TRBV20-1	TRBJ1-1
CASRVRGQGWDEQFF	TGTGCCAGCAGGGTCCGGGGACAGGGGTGGGATGAGCAGTTCTTC	NA	TRBD1	TRBV12-3/TRBV12-4	TRBJ2-1
CASSLRGGVTEAFF	TGTGCCAGCAGCTTAAGGGGTGGTGTCACTGAAGCTTTCTTT	NA	NA	TRBV7-2	TRBJ1-1
CSARGQGYEKLFF	TGCAGTGCTAGAGGCCAGGGATATGAAAAACTGTTTTTT	NA	NA	TRBV20-1	TRBJ1-4
CATSLSVAVRAGELFF	TGTGCCACCTCCCTATCAGTAGCGGTCCGGGCCGGGGAGCTGTTTTTT	NA	NA	TRBV12-3/TRBV12-4	TRBJ2-2
CASSVASSYEQYF	TGTGCCAGCAGTGTGGCCTCGAGCTACGAGCAGTACTTC	NA	NA	TRBV12-3/TRBV12-4	TRBJ2-7
CASSSEGLAGSGELFF	TGTGCCAGCAGCTCCGAAGGACTAGCGGGGTCCGGGGAGCTGTTTTTT	NA	TRBD2	TRBV7-3	TRBJ2-2
CASSQGGASHYGYTF	TGCGCCAGCAGCCAAGGGGGGGCTTCGCACTATGGCTACACCTTC	NA	NA	TRBV4-3	TRBJ1-2
CASSETRYGYTF	TGTGCCAGCAGTGAGACACGGTATGGCTACACCTTC	NA	NA	TRBV6-1	TRBJ1-2
CASSLAFWAGELFF	TGTGCCAGCAGCTTAGCGTTTTGGGCCGGGGAGCTGTTTTTT	once	NA	TRBV7-9	TRBJ2-2
CASSFASRTAANEQFF	TGTGCCAGCAGCTTTGCTTCTAGGACAGCAGCCAATGAGCAGTTCTTC	NA	NA	TRBV5-4	TRBJ2-1
CSAKEGRQGGQPQHF	TGCAGTGCTAAAGAGGGCCGACAGGGAGGCCAGCCCCAGCATTTT	few	TRBD1	TRBV20-1	TRBJ1-5
CASSKGLDRGKHTGELFF	TGTGCCAGCAGTAAAGGGCTGGACAGGGGGAAGCACACCGGGGAGCTGTTTTTT	NA	TRBD1	TRBV6-1	TRBJ2-2
CASSSRGHQPQHF	TGTGCCAGCAGTTCTAGGGGCCATCAGCCCCAGCATTTT	NA	NA	TRBV6-5	TRBJ1-5
CASSRGAARLNQPQHF	TGTGCCAGTAGTAGGGGGGCAGCGAGGTTAAATCAGCCCCAGCATTTT	NA	NA	TRBV19	TRBJ1-5
CAISETGNGGELFF	TGTGCCATCAGTGAGACAGGGAATGGCGGGGAGCTGTTTTTT	few	NA	TRBV10-3	TRBJ2-2
CASRDPGARSDTQYF	TGTGCCAGCAGAGACCCGGGCGCAAGGTCAGATACGCAGTATTTT	NA	NA	TRBV6-1	TRBJ2-3
CASSLGLAGIHNEQFF	TGTGCCAGCAGCTTAGGGCTAGCGGGGATCCACAATGAGCAGTTCTTC	NA	TRBD2	TRBV11-3	TRBJ2-1
CASSLGGADNSPLHF	TGTGCCAGCAGCCTAGGGGGTGCGGATAATTCACCCCTCCACTTT	NA	NA	TRBV7-2	TRBJ1-6
CASSRQGNNQPQHF	TGTGCCAGCAGCCGACAGGGTAACAATCAGCCCCAGCATTTT	NA	TRBD1	TRBV28	TRBJ1-5
CATSDSTSGRINEQFF	TGTGCCACCAGTGACTCGACTAGCGGGAGGATCAATGAGCAGTTCTTC	few	TRBD2	TRBV24-1	TRBJ2-1
CASSQYRENYGYTF	TGCGCCAGCAGCCAGTACAGGGAGAACTATGGCTACACCTTC	NA	NA	TRBV4-1	TRBJ1-2
CASSLPPGPGNTEAFF	TGTGCCAGCAGTTTACCCCCGGGGCCGGGGAACACTGAAGCTTTCTTT	once	NA	TRBV28	TRBJ1-1